The clone carrying this T cell receptor beta chain was detected ten times or more. A sample-barcoded 5' primer and a J-beta primer mix were used in a second PCR of roughly 7 to 12 cycles. TCRdb re-analysed the 5' RACE reads in MiXCR, keeping a single row per CDR3 protein. This sample has about 1.1 million distinct CDR3 sequences, with roughly two fifths found just once. The sample originates from a study of blood T cells in healthy people across ages. CDR3 size: 11 residues. The V and J ends lost 6 bases and 8 bases, in that order; junction bases with no gene match: 4. This rearrangement joins TRBV12-3 or TRBV12-4 to TRBJ2-7; TRBD1 agrees at 7 bases. The source of this sequence is a man aged 18 to 30 in good health. The sequenced material came from blood. CDR3 residues: CASRTGFKQYF. Here the CDR3 DNA reads TGTGCCAGCAGGACAGGGTTCAAGCAGTACTTC.